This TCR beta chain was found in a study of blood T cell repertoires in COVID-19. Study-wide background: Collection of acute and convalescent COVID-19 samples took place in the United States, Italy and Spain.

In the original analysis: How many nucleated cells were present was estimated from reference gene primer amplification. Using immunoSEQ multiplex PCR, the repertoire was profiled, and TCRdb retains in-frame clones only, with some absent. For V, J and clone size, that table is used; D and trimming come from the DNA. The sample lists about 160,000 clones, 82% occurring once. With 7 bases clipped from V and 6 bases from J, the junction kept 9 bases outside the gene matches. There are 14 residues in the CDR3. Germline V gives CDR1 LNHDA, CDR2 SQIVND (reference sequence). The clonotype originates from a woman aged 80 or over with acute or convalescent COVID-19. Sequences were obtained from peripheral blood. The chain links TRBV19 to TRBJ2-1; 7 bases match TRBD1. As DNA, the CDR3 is TGTGCCAGTAAACAACGAGGGACAGTCAATGAGCAGTTCTTC. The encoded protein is CASKQRGTVNEQFF.